This entry lists 8 T cell receptor beta chains sequenced from one sample in a study of T cell repertoires in cytomegalovirus infection. TCRdb reanalysed the reads using MiXCR and keeps one entry per CDR3 protein. The sample contains some 180,000 distinct CDR3 sequences, roughly 9.8% of which appear only once. The material sequenced was PBMCs. The receptors here all came from a human donor in good health (CMV status not recorded). Some clones in this sample may be carry-over from other donors' samples.

The rearrangement links TRBV20-1 to TRBJ2-7; tentative D call: TRBD1 (6 bases). CDR3 length: 13 residues. The ends were cut back, 3 bases at V and 0 bases at J, with 9 bases in the middle. Germline lookup yields CDR1 DFQATT and CDR2 SNEGSKA (reference sequence). CDR3 in amino acids: CSASPDSSYEQYF. The CDR3, as DNA: TGCAGTGCTAGTCCGGACAGCTCCTACGAGCAGTACTTC.

This clonotype came up a few times. The chain couples TRBV20-1 to TRBJ2-3; the match to TRBD2 covers 7 bases. Looked up from germline, CDR1 is DFQATT and CDR2 is SNEGSKA (reference sequence). This CDR3 region has 14 residues. V lost 3 bases, J lost 3 bases, and 6 bases stayed unmatched. This chain's CDR3 is CSASHAGETDTQYF. CDR3 nucleotide sequence: TGCAGTGCTAGTCATGCGGGAGAAACAGATACGCAGTATTTT.

In regard to this clonotype: With a much larger clone just one base away, this may be a read error. It is likely a read error, because the conserved phenylalanine at the end of the CDR3 is missing. Here the CDR3 reads CASNTGGYEQYL. The DNA of the CDR3 is TGTGCCAGCAATACAGGGGGCTACGAGCAGTACTTA. This chain uses TRBV2 with TRBJ2-7; 8 bases line up with TRBD1. V shed 7 bases, J shed 3 bases, and the junction held 2 bases outside the gene matches. CDR1 and CDR2 (germline): SNHLY, FYNNEI. The CDR3 length is 12 residues.

This clonotype was seen many times. The chain uses TRBV7-8 and TRBJ1-2; 9 bases line up with TRBD1. Germline V CDR1 and CDR2: SGHVS, FQNEAQ. Trimming at V came to 3 bases and at J to 3 bases, leaving 5 bases not matched to a gene. CDR3 size: 15 residues. The CDR3 sequence is CASSFRTGGHYGYTF. The CDR3 bases are TGTGCCAGCAGCTTCCGAACAGGGGGCCACTATGGCTACACCTTC.

This clonotype was recorded many times. The gene calls are TRBV7-2 and TRBJ2-2; unclear D gene. The CDR3 runs 16 residues. Germline CDR1 reads SGHTA; CDR2 reads FQGNSA. Between the trimmed V and J ends, which lost 0 bases and 4 bases, there was a span of 12 bases. For the CDR3, the DNA is TGTGCCAGCAGCTTAGCCCTACCTAGTGGCACCGGGGAGCTGTTTTTT. Translation: CASSLALPSGTGELFF.

This clonotype was detected many times. The chain employs TRBV7-2 and TRBJ2-3; D call uncertain. Germline CDR1 SGHTA, CDR2 FQGNSA. There are 14 residues in the CDR3. Trimming took 1 base from V and 2 from J, leaving 7 bases between them. The CDR3 reads CASSLVQPTDTQYF. DNA of the CDR3: TGTGCCAGCAGCTTAGTACAGCCCACAGATACGCAGTATTTT.

J is TRBJ1-2 and V is TRBV20-1; D is undetermined. The CDR3 runs 12 residues. Trimming took 6 bases from V and 4 from J, leaving 12 bases between them. Germline V gene data show CDR1 as DFQATT and CDR2 as SNEGSKA (reference sequence). The CDR3 sequence is CSAPMGSYGYTF. The CDR3 nucleotides read TGCAGTGCCCCTATGGGCAGCTATGGCTACACCTTC.

This clonotype was observed many times. This sequence joins TRBV7-9 and TRBJ1-2; 10 bases map to TRBD1. J lost 7 bases, V lost 4 bases, and 15 bases had no gene match. The V gene's germline CDR1 is SEHNR and CDR2 FQNEAQ (reference sequence). The CDR3 runs to 17 residues. CDR3 residues: CASSSGRDRGPTSGYTF. In nucleotides, the CDR3 is TGTGCCAGCAGCTCGGGCCGGGACAGGGGTCCCACGAGTGGCTACACCTTC.